This T cell receptor (beta chain) was identified in a study of cytomegalovirus exposure and HLA in healthy donors. Germline V gene lookup returns CDR1 SGHRS and CDR2 YFSETQ. The germline V and J ends were trimmed by 0 bases and 4 bases, with 10 bases remaining between them. The CDR3 consists of 14 residues. The PCR was carried out with 60 Vbeta primers and 13 Jbeta primers. Generated by immunoSEQ multiplex PCR, the TCRdb table keeps only in-frame clones and is missing some. There are roughly 100,000 clones in the sample; about 77% occur only once, and 10% lies in the top ten. The chain links TRBV5-1 to TRBJ1-2; no definite D call. Sequencing used PBMCs. The sequence derives from a woman aged 18-29 years in good health and CMV-seropositive. CDR3 nucleotide sequence: TGCGCCAGCAGCTTGGAGGGAGACGGCTATGGCTACACCTTC. It codes for CASSLEGDGYGYTF.